This T cell receptor (beta chain) is drawn from a study of circulating CD8 cells and anti-PD-1 response in melanoma (dated by TCRdb to 2020 to 2021). The study in broad terms: Nivolumab was administered to patients intravenously at 3 mg/kg every 2 weeks. The melanoma cohort had 13 patients, seven of whom got anti-PD-1 as first-line therapy, while the other six had previously had targeted therapy or immunotherapy. Patients with complete or partial responses were counted as responders, while patients with stable or progressive disease (RECIST v1.1) were counted as non-responders. In on-treatment samples, a biotinylated anti-human IgG4 antibody was used to detect PD-1. The TCR repertoire analysis was performed on around eleven melanoma patients, comprising 7 non-responders and 4 responders. Study-wide conclusions, independent of this receptor: Diversity was greatest in the DNEG repertoire, PD-1 and DPOS had similar and higher clonality, and TIGIT repertoires had the lowest diversity. Because material was limited, most experiments were generally run without replicates. Both treatment-naive and previously treated patients were included in the cohort, and this mixing was noted by the authors as something that could influence results. Between subsets, repertoires were largely private, with fewer than 7% of TRB clonotypes shared at M1, and the highest sharing was seen between DPOS and TIGIT. The published TCR repertoire comparisons relied only on baseline and M1 samples from a small cohort that had few responders. Since no tumor material could be accessed, the researchers instead assessed tumor reactivity using peptide assays on expanded sorted subsets.

Using a BD FACSAria II cell sorter, four subsets defined by PD-1 and/or TIGIT were sorted from live CD3+CD8+TCRalphabeta+ cells. To characterize relevance to anti-PD-1 therapy response, circulating CD8 T cells were sorted into four subsets based on PD-1 and TIGIT expression. For each sorted CD8 T-cell subset, both the TCR alpha and TCR beta chains were sequenced. Peripheral blood was collected before the first anti-PD-1 injection, after two injections and after four injections. PBMCs were isolated immediately by Ficoll gradient centrifugation. Until use, PBMCs were stored frozen in liquid nitrogen in RPMI containing around 19% FCS and approximately 9.4% DMSO. After thawing, PBMCs were stained with a viability dye plus antibodies against CD3, CD8alpha, TCRalphabeta, PD-1 and TIGIT. The RNeasy Kit was used to extract total RNA, and all samples had a RIN greater than 7. The CDR3 has 15 amino acids, counting the end cysteine and phenylalanine. This entry keeps only the CDR3 DNA: 45 bases, framed from base 1. V is clipped by 2 bases and J by 2 bases, and the sequence between their germline boundaries is 11 bases long. The germline V gene encodes CDR1 SGHTA and CDR2 FQGTGA.

Only a few counts were recorded for this clonotype. It lacks a known antigen. Nothing much larger sits one base from this clone, and base qualities are not available. Reads for this sample came from a NextSeq 500. TCR libraries were prepared from around 15 ng of total RNA with the QIAseq Immune Repertoire RNA Library Kit, Human TCR Panel. TCR libraries were sequenced on an Illumina NextSeq with a Mid Output V2 kit, and asymmetric 261x41 paired-end reads were used. Every TCR library was diluted down to around 4 nM, then pooled, denatured and loaded at roughly 1 pM. In the paper's pipeline: The QIAGEN GeneGlobe Data Analysis Center was used to process TCR FASTQ files, and downstream analysis was done in R 3.5.2. To get clonality, Shannon entropy was normalized by the log of the number of unique productive sequences and the result was subtracted from one. For each subset, Fisher exact tests at 5% FDR were used to find TRA or TRB clonotypes whose abundance differed between baseline and M1. Clonotypes with differential abundance were put into four groups: emerging, expanding, contracting or non-expanding/contracting. Morisita's overlap index was used to measure how much repertoires overlapped between patients. Starting from the raw public reads, TCRdb applied fastp trimming at Q25, assembled clones with MiXCR and retained in-frame beta chains. Each record represents a unique CDR3 protein, reported with the most common genes and DNA among its rows. TCRdb, not the authors, supplied the V and J calls. The sample has some 300 distinct CDR3 sequences on record, about 6.2% of them singletons. Roughly three fifths of the sample is taken by the ten largest.

This sequence originates from a human donor with melanoma. The material sequenced was CD8+ T cells from PBMCs, taken at baseline or after one month of anti-PD-1 therapy (not recorded which). The chain was built from TRBV7-3 and TRBJ2-3, with no confidently assigned D gene. The bases read TGTGCCAGCAGCTTAGCATACACGAACACAGATACGCAGTATTTT. Its amino acids are CASSLAYTNTDTQYF.